This T cell receptor beta chain is from a study of cytomegalovirus exposure and HLA in healthy donors. It was with 60 Vbeta and 13 Jbeta primers that the PCR ran. Sequencing used immunoSEQ multiplex PCR; TCRdb keeps in-frame clones, though not all of them. The table has around 130,000 clones, 75% to 90% seen once. V shed 2 bases, J shed 5 bases, and the junction held 9 bases outside the gene matches. CDR3 size: 16 residues. Germline-derived CDR1 and CDR2 are SGHRS and YFSETQ. This receptor was obtained from a man aged 40-49 years in good health and CMV-seronegative. The chain joins TRBV5-1 to TRBJ2-1, with 8 bases lining up with TRBD1. Sequenced input: PBMCs. The CDR3 DNA sequence: TGCGCCAGCAGCTTACGATTAGGACAGGGCGACAATGAGCAGTTCTTC. This gives the protein CASSLRLGQGDNEQFF.